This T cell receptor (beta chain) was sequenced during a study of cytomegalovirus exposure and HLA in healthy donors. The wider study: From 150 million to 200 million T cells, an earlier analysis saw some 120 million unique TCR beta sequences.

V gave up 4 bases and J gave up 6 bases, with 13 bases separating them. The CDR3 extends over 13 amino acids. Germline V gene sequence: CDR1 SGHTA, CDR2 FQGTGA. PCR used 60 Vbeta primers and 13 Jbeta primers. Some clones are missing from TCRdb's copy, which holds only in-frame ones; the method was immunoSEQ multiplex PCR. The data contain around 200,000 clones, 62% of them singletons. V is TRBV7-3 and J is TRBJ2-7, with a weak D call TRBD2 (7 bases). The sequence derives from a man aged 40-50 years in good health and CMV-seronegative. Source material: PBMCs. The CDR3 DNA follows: TGTGCCAGCAGCTCTCAAGGGGGGGGCGAGCAGTACTTC. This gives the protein CASSSQGGGEQYF.